What follows is one T cell receptor beta chain and its context. This entry is derived from a study of blood T cell repertoires in COVID-19. The overall study: Spain, Italy and the United States supplied samples that represented acute and convalescent COVID-19. The cDNA or gDNA used as material had been derived from T cells, B-cell-depleted T cells, or PBMCs.

V was cut by 2 bases and J by 7 bases, with 14 bases left in between. Per germline, CDR1 MNHNS and CDR2 SASEGT. This CDR3 has 14 amino acids. Study processing details: Using reference gene primer amplification, nucleated cell counts were estimated. Clones were sequenced by immunoSEQ multiplex PCR, and TCRdb holds only the in-frame ones, with some missing. V and J calls and clone size follow that table, whereas D and trimming were derived from the DNA. The repertoire has over 70,000 clones, less than 85% of them found once; the top ten carry roughly 21%. Sequencing was carried out using peripheral blood. The V and J genes are TRBV6-1 and TRBJ1-2; D uncertain. The origin of this receptor is a woman older than 75 with acute or convalescent COVID-19. CDR3 nucleotide sequence: TGTGCCAGCAGTGAATTGGGCCAGGAGGGTGGCTACACCTTC. As protein: CASSELGQEGGYTF.